This TCR beta chain was captured by sequencing in a study of cytomegalovirus exposure and HLA in healthy donors. Points from the study as a whole: Later work showed greater clonal expansion in HLA-associated TCR beta chains than in equally common others. V- and J-gene trimming in TCR beta was tied to a missense DCLRE1C variant by an analysis performed later.

Remarks on this clone: The antigen is undetermined.

Use of 60 Vbeta and 13 Jbeta primers characterized the PCR. This table comes from immunoSEQ multiplex PCR, and its TCRdb copy is limited to in-frame clones, with some not included. This sample yields 85,000 to 130,000 clones, of which roughly 70% are seen a single time; approximately 2.8% belongs to the top ten. Germline V gene lookup returns CDR1 MDHEN and CDR2 SYDVKM. Trimming left V 5 bases short and J 7 bases short, with 11 bases between. The CDR3 contains 12 residues. The receptor comes from a male donor in good health and CMV-seropositive. Sequenced sample: PBMCs. The V gene is TRBV28, the J gene TRBJ1-1; TRBD1 might be the D (5 bases). CDR3 residues: CASSLRQFEAFF. The CDR3, as DNA: TGTGCCAGCAGTCTTAGACAGTTTGAAGCTTTCTTT.